This TCR beta chain is from a study of blood T cell repertoires in COVID-19. Study as a whole: From the United States, Italy and Spain came samples of acute and convalescent COVID-19. T cells, B-cell-depleted T cells, or PBMCs provided the cDNA or gDNA that served as material.

This CDR3 has 16 residues. Per germline, CDR1 MNHNS and CDR2 SASEGT. Trimming removed 3 bases from V and 7 bases from J, with 19 bases in between. As handled by the study authors: It was from reference gene primer amplification that nucleated cell counts were estimated. TCRdb keeps only in-frame clones here, not all; method: immunoSEQ multiplex PCR. V and J calls and clone size are given by that table; D and trimming were obtained from the DNA. The sample shows about 150,000 clones, 80% to 90% of them seen only once. During active infection, Seattle patients enrolled and were then monitored through disease.

J is TRBJ1-5 and V is TRBV6-1; tentative D call: TRBD1 (5 bases). This receptor was taken from a man younger than 30 with COVID-19, enrolled during active disease. Sequenced: peripheral blood. CDR3 sequence reads: CASSEGQWAKRQPQHF. CDR3 nucleotides: TGTGCCAGCAGTGAGGGGCAATGGGCAAAGAGGCAGCCCCAGCATTTT.